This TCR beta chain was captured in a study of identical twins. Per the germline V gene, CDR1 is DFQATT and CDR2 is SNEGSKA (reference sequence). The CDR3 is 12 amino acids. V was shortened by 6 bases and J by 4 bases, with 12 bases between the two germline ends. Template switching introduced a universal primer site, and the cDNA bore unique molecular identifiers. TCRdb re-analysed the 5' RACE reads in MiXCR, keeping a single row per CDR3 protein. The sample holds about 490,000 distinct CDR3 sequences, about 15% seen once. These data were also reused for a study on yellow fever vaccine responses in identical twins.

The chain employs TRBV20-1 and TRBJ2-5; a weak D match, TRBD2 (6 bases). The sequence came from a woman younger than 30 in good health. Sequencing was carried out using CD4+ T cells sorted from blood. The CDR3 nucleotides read TGCAGTGCGCGCGGGAACCTAGAGACCCAGTACTTC. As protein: CSARGNLETQYF.